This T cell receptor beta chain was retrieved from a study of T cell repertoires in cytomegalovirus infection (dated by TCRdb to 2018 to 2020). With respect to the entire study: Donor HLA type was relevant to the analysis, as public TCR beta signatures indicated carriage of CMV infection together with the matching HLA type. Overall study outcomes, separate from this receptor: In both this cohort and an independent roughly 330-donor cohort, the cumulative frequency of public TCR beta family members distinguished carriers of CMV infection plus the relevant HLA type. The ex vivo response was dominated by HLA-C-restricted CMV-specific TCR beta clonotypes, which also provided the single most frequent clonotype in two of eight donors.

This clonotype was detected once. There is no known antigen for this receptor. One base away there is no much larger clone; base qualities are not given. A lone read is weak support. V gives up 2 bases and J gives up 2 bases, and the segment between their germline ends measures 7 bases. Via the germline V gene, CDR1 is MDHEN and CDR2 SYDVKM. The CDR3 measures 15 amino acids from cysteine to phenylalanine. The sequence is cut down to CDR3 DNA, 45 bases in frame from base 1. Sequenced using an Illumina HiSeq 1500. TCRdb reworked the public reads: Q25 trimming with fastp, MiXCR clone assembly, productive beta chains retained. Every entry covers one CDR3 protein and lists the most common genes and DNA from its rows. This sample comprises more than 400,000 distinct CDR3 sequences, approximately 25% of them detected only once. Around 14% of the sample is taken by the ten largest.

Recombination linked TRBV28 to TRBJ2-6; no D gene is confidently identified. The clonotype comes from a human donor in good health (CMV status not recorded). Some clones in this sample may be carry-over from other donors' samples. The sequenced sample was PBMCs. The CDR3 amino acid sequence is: CASSLGSPGANVLTF. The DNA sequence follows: TGTGCCAGCAGTTTAGGATCCCCTGGGGCCAACGTCCTGACTTTC.